Listed below are T cell receptor beta chains from one sample, sequenced in a study of cytomegalovirus exposure and HLA in healthy donors. Assay: immunoSEQ multiplex PCR; the TCRdb copy retains only in-frame clones and omits some. The sample yields about 160,000 clones, roughly 80% seen once. The sample taken for sequencing was PBMCs. All receptors derive from a man aged 18 to 30 in good health and CMV-seropositive. Both conserved end residues are trimmed from each CDR3. Only some rows state a clone size, as once, few, many or a class for expanded clones.

>TRBJ2-1|TRBV6-5|-
ASSYSSSAGSGAGF
>TRBJ2-7|TRBV2|few
ASSRDRPYEQY
>TRBJ1-2|TRBV7-9|-
ASSLIQGRGYT
>TRBJ1-2|TRBV2|few
ASSEAGGYGYT
>TRBJ2-1|TRBV5-1|-
ASSRDRVYNEQF
>TRBJ1-3|TRBV9|-
ASSGLISSSGNTIY
>TRBJ1-2|TRBV19|-
ASSLAGTGGLRGYGYT
>TRBJ1-1|TRBV5-8|-
ASSLIEGNTEAF
>TRBJ2-1|TRBV2|-
ASRPVRDSRYNEQF
>TRBJ1-4|TRBV2|-
ASRETATNEKLF
>TRBJ1-4|TRBV7-9|-
ASGRPTNEKLF
>TRBJ1-4|TRBV18|-
ASSPGTTNEKLF
>TRBJ1-4|TRBV4-3|-
ASSRETGRAGKLF
>TRBJ2-5|TRBV21-1|-
ASSKEWVVVGRQETQY
>TRBJ1-5|TRBV6-5|-
ASSPRQGGQPQH
>TRBJ1-3|TRBV7-2|few
ASSQGGAIGNTIY
>TRBJ2-3|TRBV30|-
AWSVAGPTDTQY
>TRBJ1-1|TRBV6-5|-
ASSYSKQRNTEAF
>TRBJ1-1|TRBV5-1|-
ASSFPGQPTEAF
>TRBJ1-2|TRBV7-9|-
ASSLGTNYGYT
>TRBJ1-3|TRBV9|-
ASSAHQQGNSGNTIY
>TRBJ1-2|TRBV27|-
ASRILDRGVYGYT
>TRBJ2-2|TRBV6-4|-
ASSDYGPGTGTGELF